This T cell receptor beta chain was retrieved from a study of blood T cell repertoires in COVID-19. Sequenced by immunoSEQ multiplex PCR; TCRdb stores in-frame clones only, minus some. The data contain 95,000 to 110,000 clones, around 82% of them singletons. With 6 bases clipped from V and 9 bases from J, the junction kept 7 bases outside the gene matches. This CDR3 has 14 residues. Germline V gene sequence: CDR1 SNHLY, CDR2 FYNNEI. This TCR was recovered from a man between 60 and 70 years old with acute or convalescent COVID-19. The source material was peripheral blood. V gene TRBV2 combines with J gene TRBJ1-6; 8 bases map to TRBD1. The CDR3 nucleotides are TGTGCCAGCAGCAATACCAGGGGGCGTTCACCCCTCCACTTT. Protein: CASSNTRGRSPLHF.